The T cell receptor (beta chain) under discussion was sequenced for a study of blood T cell repertoires in COVID-19. Produced via immunoSEQ multiplex PCR; TCRdb's table is partial and in-frame only. The repertoire holds under 250,000 clones, with over 60% as singletons. The CDR3 extends over 17 amino acids. Germline-derived CDR1 and CDR2 are SGHDT and YYEEEE. Germline trimming cut 0 bases from V and 4 bases from J; bases unmatched to any gene: 4. This receptor was identified in a woman in her seventies with acute or convalescent COVID-19. Sample: peripheral blood. The chain is built from TRBV5-6 and TRBJ2-5, with 15 bases identical to TRBD2. The CDR3 nucleotides are TGTGCCAGCAGCTTGGCCGGACTAGCGGGGGGGCGAGAGACCCAGTACTTC. Amino acids: CASSLAGLAGGRETQYF.